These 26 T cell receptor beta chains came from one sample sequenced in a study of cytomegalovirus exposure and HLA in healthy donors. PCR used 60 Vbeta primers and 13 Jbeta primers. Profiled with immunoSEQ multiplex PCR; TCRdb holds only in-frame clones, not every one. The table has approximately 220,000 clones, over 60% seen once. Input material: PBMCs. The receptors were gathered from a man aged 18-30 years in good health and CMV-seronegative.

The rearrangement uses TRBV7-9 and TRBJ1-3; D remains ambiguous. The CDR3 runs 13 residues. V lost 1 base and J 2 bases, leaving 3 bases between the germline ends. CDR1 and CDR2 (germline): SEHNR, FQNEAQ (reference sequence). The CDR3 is CASSLGAGNTIYF. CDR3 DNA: TGTGCCAGCAGCTTAGGAGCTGGAAACACCATATATTTT.

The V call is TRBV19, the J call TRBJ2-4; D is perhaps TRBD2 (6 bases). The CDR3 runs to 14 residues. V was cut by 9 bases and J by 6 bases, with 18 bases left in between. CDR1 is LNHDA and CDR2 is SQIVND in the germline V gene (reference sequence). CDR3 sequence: CASGSGVWGNIQYF. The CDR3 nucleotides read TGTGCCAGCGGGTCGGGGGTCTGGGGAAACATTCAGTACTTC.

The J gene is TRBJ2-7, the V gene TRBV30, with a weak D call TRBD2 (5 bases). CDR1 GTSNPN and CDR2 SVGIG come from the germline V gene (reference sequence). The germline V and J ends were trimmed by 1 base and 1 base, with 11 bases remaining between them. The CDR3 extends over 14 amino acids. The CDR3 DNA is TGTGCCTGGAGTGGGGCTAGCTTATCCTACGAGCAGTACTTC. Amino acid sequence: CAWSGASLSYEQYF.

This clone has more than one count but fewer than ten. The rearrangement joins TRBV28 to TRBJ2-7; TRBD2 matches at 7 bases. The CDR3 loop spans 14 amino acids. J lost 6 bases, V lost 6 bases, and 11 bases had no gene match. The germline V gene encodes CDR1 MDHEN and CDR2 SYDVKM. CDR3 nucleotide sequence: TGTGCCAGCAGCCCGGGGGGAGCCACGCGCGAGCAGTACTTC. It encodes CASSPGGATREQYF. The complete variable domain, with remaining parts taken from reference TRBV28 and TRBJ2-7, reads DVKVTQSSRYLVKRTGEKVFLECVQDMDHENMFWYRQDPGLGLRLIYFSYDVKMKEKGDIPEGYSVSREKKERFSLILESASTNQTSMYLCASSPGGATREQYFGPGTRLTVT.

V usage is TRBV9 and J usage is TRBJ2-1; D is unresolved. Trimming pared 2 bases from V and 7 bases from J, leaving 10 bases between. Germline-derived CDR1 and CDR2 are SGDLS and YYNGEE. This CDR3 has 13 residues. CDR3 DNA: TGTGCCAGCAGCGTCGCCTGGGCAAATGAGCAGTTCTTC. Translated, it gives CASSVAWANEQFF.

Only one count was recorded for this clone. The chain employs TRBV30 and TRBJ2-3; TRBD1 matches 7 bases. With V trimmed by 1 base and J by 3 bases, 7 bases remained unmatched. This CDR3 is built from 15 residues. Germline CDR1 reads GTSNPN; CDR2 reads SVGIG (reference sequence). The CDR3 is CAWSEGQPGTDTQYF. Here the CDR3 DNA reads TGTGCCTGGAGTGAGGGACAGCCAGGGACAGATACGCAGTATTTT.

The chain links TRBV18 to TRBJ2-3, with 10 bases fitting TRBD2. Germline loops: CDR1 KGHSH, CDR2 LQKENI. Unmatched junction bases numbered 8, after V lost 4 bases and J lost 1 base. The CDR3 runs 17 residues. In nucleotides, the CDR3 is TGTGCCAGCTCACGGACTCCGGGGACTAGCGGCACAGATACGCAGTATTTT. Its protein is CASSRTPGTSGTDTQYF. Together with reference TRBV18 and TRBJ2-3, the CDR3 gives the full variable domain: NAGVMQNPRHLVRRRGQEARLRCSPMKGHSHVYWYRQLPEEGLKFMVYLQKENIIDESGMPKERFSAEFPKEGPSILRIQQVVRGDSAAYFCASSRTPGTSGTDTQYFGPGTRLTVL.

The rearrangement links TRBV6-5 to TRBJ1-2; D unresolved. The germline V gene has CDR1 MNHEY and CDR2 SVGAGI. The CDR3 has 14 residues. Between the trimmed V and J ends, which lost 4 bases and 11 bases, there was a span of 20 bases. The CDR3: CASSSLGRPASYTF. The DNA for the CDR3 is TGTGCCAGCAGTTCCTTGGGCAGGCCAGCCTCTTACACCTTC.

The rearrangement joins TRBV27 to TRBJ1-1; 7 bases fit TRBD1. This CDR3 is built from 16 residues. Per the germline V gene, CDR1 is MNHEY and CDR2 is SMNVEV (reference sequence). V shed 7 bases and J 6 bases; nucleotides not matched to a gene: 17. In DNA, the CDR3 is TGTGCCAGCAACGAAGGGCGTGGCAGGGGGTTTTCTGAAGCTTTCTTT. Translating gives CASNEGRGRGFSEAFF.

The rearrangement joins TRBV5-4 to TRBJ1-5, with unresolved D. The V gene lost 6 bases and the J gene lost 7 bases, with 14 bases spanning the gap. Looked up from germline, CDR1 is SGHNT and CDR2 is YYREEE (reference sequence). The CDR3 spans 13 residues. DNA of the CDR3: TGTGCCAGCACCTGGCAGCCAGGACAGCCCCAGCATTTT. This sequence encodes CASTWQPGQPQHF.

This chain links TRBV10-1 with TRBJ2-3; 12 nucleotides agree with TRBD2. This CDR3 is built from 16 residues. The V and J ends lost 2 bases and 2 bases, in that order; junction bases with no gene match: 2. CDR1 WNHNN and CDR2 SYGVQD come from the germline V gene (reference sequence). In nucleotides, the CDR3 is TGCGCCAGCAGTGAGACTAGCGGGAGGAACACAGATACGCAGTATTTT. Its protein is CASSETSGRNTDTQYF.

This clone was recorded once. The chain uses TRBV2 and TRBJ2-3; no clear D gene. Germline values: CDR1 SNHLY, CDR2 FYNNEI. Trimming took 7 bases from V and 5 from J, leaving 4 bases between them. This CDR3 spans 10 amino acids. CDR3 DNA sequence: TGTGCCAGCACCGGAGATACGCAGTATTTT. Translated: CASTGDTQYF. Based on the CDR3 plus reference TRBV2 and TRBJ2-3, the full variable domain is EPEVTQTPSHQVTQMGQEVILRCVPISNHLYFYWYRQILGQKVEFLVSFYNNEISEKSEIFDDQFSVERPDGSNFTLKIRSTKLEDSAMYFCASTGDTQYFGPGTRLTVL.

The CDR3 loop reads CASLSGTRGELFF. For the CDR3, the DNA is TGCGCCAGCCTCTCCGGGACTAGGGGGGAGCTGTTTTTT. The chain uses TRBV5-1 and TRBJ2-2; the match to TRBD2 covers 8 bases. There are 13 residues in the CDR3. Germline lookup yields CDR1 SGHRS and CDR2 YFSETQ. V lost 7 bases to trimming and J lost 8 bases; unmatched junction nucleotides: 7. Combining the CDR3 with reference TRBV5-1 and TRBJ2-2 gives the whole variable domain KAGVTQTPRYLIKTRGQQVTLSCSPISGHRSVSWYQQTPGQGLQFLFEYFSETQRNKGNFPGRFSGRQFSNSRSEMNVSTLELGDSALYLCASLSGTRGELFFGEGSRLTVL.

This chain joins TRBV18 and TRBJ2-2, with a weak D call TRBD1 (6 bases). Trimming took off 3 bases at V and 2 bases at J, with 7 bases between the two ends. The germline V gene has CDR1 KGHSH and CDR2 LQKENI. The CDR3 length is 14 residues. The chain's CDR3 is CASSPGTNTGELFF. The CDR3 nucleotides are TGTGCCAGCTCACCCGGGACAAACACCGGGGAGCTGTTTTTT. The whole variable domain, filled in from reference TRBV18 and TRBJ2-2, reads NAGVMQNPRHLVRRRGQEARLRCSPMKGHSHVYWYRQLPEEGLKFMVYLQKENIIDESGMPKERFSAEFPKEGPSILRIQQVVRGDSAAYFCASSPGTNTGELFFGEGSRLTVL.

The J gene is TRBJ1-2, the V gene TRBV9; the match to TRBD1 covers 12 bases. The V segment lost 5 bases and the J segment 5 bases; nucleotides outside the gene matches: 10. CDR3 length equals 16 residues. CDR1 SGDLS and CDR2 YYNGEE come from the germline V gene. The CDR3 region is CASRARDRGRTYGYTF. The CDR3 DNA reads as TGTGCCAGCAGAGCAAGGGACAGGGGGCGTACGTATGGCTACACCTTC.

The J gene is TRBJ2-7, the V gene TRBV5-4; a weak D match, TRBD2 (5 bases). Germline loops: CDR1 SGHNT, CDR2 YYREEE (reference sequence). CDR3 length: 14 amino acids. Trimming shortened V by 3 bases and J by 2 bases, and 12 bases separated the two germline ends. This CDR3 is CASSWLANPYEQYF. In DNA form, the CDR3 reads TGTGCCAGCAGCTGGCTAGCTAACCCCTACGAGCAGTACTTC.

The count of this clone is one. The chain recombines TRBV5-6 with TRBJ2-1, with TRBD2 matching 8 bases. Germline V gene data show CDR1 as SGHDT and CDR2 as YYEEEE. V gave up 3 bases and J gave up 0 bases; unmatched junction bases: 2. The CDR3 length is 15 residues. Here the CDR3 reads CASSSSGSSYNEQFF. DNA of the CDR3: TGTGCCAGCAGCTCAAGCGGGAGCTCCTACAATGAGCAGTTCTTC.

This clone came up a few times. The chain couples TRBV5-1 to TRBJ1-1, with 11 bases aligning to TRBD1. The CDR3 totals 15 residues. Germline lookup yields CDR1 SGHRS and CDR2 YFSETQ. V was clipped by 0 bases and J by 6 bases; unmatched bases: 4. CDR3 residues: CASSLGTGGSAEAFF. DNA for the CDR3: TGCGCCAGCAGCTTGGGGACAGGGGGCTCTGCTGAAGCTTTCTTT.

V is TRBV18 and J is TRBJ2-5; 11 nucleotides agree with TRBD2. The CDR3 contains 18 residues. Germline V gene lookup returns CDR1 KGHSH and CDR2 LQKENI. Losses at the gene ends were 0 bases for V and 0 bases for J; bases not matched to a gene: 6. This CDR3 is CASSPPKLAGGYQETQYF. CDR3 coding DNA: TGTGCCAGCTCACCACCGAAGTTAGCGGGAGGGTACCAAGAGACCCAGTACTTC. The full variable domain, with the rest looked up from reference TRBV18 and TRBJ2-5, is NAGVMQNPRHLVRRRGQEARLRCSPMKGHSHVYWYRQLPEEGLKFMVYLQKENIIDESGMPKERFSAEFPKEGPSILRIQQVVRGDSAAYFCASSPPKLAGGYQETQYFGPGTRLLVL.

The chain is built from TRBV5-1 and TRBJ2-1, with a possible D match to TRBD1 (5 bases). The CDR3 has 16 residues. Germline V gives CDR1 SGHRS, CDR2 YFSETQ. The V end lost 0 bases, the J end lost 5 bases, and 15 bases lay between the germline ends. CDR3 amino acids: CASSLGAGPTNNEQFF. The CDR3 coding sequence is TGCGCCAGCAGCTTGGGAGCAGGGCCCACTAACAATGAGCAGTTCTTC.

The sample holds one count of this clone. The CDR3 DNA reads as TGTGCCAGCACTAGTACCTACGAGCAGTACTTC. It specifies CASTSTYEQYF. The V call is TRBV7-9, the J call TRBJ2-5; D gene unclear. The J call may not be correct, given that the DNA end is closer to TRBJ2-7. This CDR3 is 11 amino acids long. Germline loops: CDR1 SEHNR, CDR2 FQNEAQ (reference sequence).

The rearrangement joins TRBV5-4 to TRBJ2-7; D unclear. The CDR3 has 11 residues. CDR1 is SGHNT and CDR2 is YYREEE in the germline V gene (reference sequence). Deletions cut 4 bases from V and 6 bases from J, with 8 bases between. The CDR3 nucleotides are TGTGCCAGCAGCGTGGAAGCCGAGCAGTACTTC. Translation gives CASSVEAEQYF.

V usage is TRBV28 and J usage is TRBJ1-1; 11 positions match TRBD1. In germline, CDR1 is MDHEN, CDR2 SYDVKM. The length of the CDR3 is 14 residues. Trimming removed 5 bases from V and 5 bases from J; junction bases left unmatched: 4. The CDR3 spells CASSPGQGATEAFF. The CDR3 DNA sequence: TGTGCCAGCAGTCCCGGACAGGGGGCTACTGAAGCTTTCTTT. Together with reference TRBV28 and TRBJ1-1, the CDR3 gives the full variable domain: DVKVTQSSRYLVKRTGEKVFLECVQDMDHENMFWYRQDPGLGLRLIYFSYDVKMKEKGDIPEGYSVSREKKERFSLILESASTNQTSMYLCASSPGQGATEAFFGQGTRLTVV.

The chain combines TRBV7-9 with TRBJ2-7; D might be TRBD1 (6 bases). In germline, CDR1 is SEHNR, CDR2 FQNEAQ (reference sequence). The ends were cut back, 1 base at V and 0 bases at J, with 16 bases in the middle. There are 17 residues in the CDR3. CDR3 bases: TGTGCCAGCAGCTTAGTGGGGGTAGGACAGTACTCCTACGAGCAGTACTTC. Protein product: CASSLVGVGQYSYEQYF.

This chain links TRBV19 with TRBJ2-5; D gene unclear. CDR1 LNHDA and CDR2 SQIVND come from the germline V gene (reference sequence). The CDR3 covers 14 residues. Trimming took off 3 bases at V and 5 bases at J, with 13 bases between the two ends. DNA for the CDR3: TGTGCCAGTAGTATCAGAGGTGGATGGGAGACCCAGTACTTC. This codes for CASSIRGGWETQYF.

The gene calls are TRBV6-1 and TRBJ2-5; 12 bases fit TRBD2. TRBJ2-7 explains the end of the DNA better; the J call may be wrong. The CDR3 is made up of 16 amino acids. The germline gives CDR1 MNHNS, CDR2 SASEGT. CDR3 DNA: TGTGCCAGCAGTGGACTAGCGGGGGACCTTTCCTACGAGCAGTACTTC. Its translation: CASSGLAGDLSYEQYF.